This TCR beta chain was recovered during a study of T cell responses to AZD1222 COVID-19 vaccine. Of note for this clone: The target antigen is unknown.

General study points: Clonal diversity was possibly underestimated, and white British individuals and females predominated among donors.

Clones were read by immunoSEQ multiplex PCR, and TCRdb kept only the in-frame ones, dropping some. The table has some 120,000 clones, roughly 87% seen once. The specimen comprised peripheral blood, sampled on day 0 of AZD1222 vaccination. This clonotype was obtained from an adult in good health.

The CDR3 DNA sequence: TGTGCCAGCAGCGAGGGACAGGGAAAGACCGGGGAGCTGTTTTTT. Encoded protein: CASSEGQGKTGELFF. The V and J genes are TRBV21-1 and TRBJ2-2; TRBD1 is the table's D call and was not checked against the DNA. TRBV21-1 is assigned pseudogene status. This CDR3 region has 15 residues.